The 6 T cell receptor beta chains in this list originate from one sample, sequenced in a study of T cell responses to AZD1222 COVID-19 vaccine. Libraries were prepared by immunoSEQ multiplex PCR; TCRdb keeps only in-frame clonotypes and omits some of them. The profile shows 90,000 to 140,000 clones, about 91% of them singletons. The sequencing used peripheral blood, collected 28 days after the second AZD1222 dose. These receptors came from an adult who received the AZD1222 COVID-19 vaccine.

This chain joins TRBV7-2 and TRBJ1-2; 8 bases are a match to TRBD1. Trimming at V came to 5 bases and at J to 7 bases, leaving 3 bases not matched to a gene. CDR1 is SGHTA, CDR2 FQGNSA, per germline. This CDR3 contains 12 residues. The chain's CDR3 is CASSLDRGGYTF. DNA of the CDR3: TGTGCCAGCAGCCTAGACAGGGGTGGCTACACCTTC.

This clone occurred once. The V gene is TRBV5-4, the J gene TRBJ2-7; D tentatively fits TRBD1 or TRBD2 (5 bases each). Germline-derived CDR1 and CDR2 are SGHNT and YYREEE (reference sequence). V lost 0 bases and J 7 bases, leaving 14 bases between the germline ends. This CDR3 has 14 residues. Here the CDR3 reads CASSLDGGTLEQYF. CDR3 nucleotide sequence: TGTGCCAGCAGCTTGGATGGGGGAACGTTAGAGCAGTACTTC.

CDR3: CASSQDSGQGIQPQHF. The CDR3 nucleotides read TGCGCCAGCAGCCAAGATTCAGGACAGGGGATTCAGCCCCAGCATTTT. The genes are TRBV4-1 and TRBJ1-5; 9 nucleotides line up with TRBD1. The V and J ends lost 0 bases and 6 bases, in that order; junction bases with no gene match: 6. The CDR3 has 16 residues. CDR1 is MGHRA and CDR2 is YSYEKL in the germline V gene.

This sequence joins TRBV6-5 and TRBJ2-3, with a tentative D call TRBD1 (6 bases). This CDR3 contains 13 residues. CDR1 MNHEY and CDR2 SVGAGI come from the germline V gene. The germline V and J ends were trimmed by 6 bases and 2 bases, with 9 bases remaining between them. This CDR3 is CASRDRVTDTQYF. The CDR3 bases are TGTGCCAGCAGGGACAGAGTCACAGATACGCAGTATTTT.

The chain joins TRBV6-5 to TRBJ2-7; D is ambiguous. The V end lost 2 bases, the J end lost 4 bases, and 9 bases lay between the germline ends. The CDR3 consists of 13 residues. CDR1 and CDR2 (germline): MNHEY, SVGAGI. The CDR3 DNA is TGTGCCAGCAGTTACATGACTTCGTACGAGCAGTACTTC. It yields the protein CASSYMTSYEQYF.

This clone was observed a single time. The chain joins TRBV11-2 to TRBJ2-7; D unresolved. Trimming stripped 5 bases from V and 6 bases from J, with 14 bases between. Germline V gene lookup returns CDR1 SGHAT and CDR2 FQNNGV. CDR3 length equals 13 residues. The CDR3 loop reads CASSVRPQAEQYF. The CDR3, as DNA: TGTGCCAGCAGCGTCAGACCCCAGGCCGAGCAGTACTTC.